This T cell receptor (beta chain) is from a study of cytomegalovirus exposure and HLA in healthy donors. Trimming cost V 5 bases and J 3 bases, with 8 bases left between them. The CDR3 extends over 12 amino acids. The germline V gene encodes CDR1 SNHLY and CDR2 FYNNEI. The PCR employed 60 Vbeta primers together with 13 Jbeta primers. Produced via immunoSEQ multiplex PCR; TCRdb's table is partial and in-frame only. The data hold roughly 58,000 clones, with 75% to 85% observed a single time. What was sequenced was PBMCs. The TCR was taken from a woman aged 40 to 50 in good health and CMV-seronegative. This chain uses TRBV2 with TRBJ2-7; maybe TRBD2 (6 bases). The CDR3 nucleotides are TGTGCCAGCAGTCCCGGGGGCTACGAGCAGTACTTC. Translation gives CASSPGGYEQYF.